Listed below are T cell receptor beta chains from one sample, sequenced in a study of blood T cell repertoires in COVID-19. Only in-frame clones appear in the TCRdb table, and some are missing; sequencing was by immunoSEQ multiplex PCR. The sample contains 37,000 or so clones, roughly 80% of which appear only once. The sequenced material came from peripheral blood. These receptors were obtained from a man older than 75 with active or convalescent COVID-19. The CDR3 runs from the conserved cysteine through the conserved F or W. A D gene is named only where the DNA matches it firmly.

TRBV11-2 | TRBD2 | CASSLLSGGVVYEQYF
TRBV15 | TRBD2 | CATSTRTSGGNEQFF
TRBV3-1/TRBV3-2 | - | CASSPVWRYQETQYF
TRBV7-2 | TRBD1 | CASSPGTGGGYTQYF
TRBV11-2 | TRBD2 | CASSRLADTYEQYF
TRBV18 | TRBD1 | CASSYGQGVNEQFF
TRBV11-1 | - | CASSLVERVYNEQFF
TRBV2 | TRBD1 | CASSPDRGDQPQHF
TRBV7-8 | - | CASSPVRELNIQYF
TRBV19 | TRBD1 | CASSIRQGPYEQYF
TRBV27 | TRBD2 | CASRWPSGGATDTQYF
TRBV4-2 | - | CASSQDRGDTQYF
TRBV4-3 | - | CASSQDSGTDTQYF
TRBV6-6 | TRBD1 | CASSHSKGAYGYTF
TRBV12-3/TRBV12-4 | - | CASSTGLQETQYF
TRBV5-8 | TRBD2 | CASSLWPGRGDNEQFF
TRBV9 | TRBD1 | CASSLGTGGPYEQYF
TRBV5-6 | - | CASSAPGGITEAFF
TRBV5-1 | TRBD1 | CASSSQTGNYGYTF
TRBV6-6 | - | CASSYSTGTITEAFF
TRBV14 | - | CASSQSRGAVGTEAFF
TRBV9 | - | CASRAGSSGNTIYF
TRBV5-1 | TRBD1 | CASSQVYRGRRSGELFF
TRBV6-5 | - | CASRRGGGEDEQFF
TRBV10-3 | - | CAISDMAGETQYF
TRBV3-1/TRBV3-2 | TRBD2 | CASSQLGLAGNEQFF
TRBV3-1/TRBV3-2 | - | CASSQDSRGSFF
TRBV5-1 | TRBD2 | CASSLSGTSGAGAQYF
TRBV4-3 | - | CASSQDSGGNTEAFF